These T cell receptor beta chains were read from a single sample in a study of regulatory T cells in long-lasting Graves disease. TCRdb ran MiXCR on the multiplex PCR reads and lists one entry per CDR3 protein. Seen here are roughly 520,000 distinct CDR3 sequences, 9.5% to 15% observed once, and the top ten hold roughly 8.2%. Separately, the same data were catalogued under a study of T cells in Graves' hyperthyroidism and ophthalmopathy.

The specimen was peripheral blood mononuclear cells (PBMCs), collected at new diagnosis, from a patient treated with antithyroid drugs. Receptors originate from a young woman with Graves disease. Both conserved end residues are part of each CDR3. The D gene is left open where the match is weak. Only part of the rows carry a size: once, few, many, or a class if the clone is expanded.

J gene: TRBJ1-3
clone size: many
D gene: TRBD1
V gene: TRBV2
CDR3 protein: CASRRGQGADTIYF
CDR3 DNA: TGTGCCAGCAGGAGGGGGCAGGGGGCAGACACCATATATTTT

J gene: TRBJ2-5
clone size: .
D gene: TRBD2
V gene: TRBV5-6
CDR3 protein: CASSSITSLAGWGETQYF
CDR3 DNA: TGTGCCAGCAGCTCGATAACCTCACTAGCGGGGTGGGGGGAGACCCAGTACTTC

J gene: TRBJ2-2
clone size: many
D gene: .
V gene: TRBV6-1
CDR3 protein: CASSEYITPFANTGELFF
CDR3 DNA: TGTGCCAGCAGTGAATACATTACTCCGTTCGCGAACACCGGGGAGCTGTTTTTT

J gene: TRBJ2-1
clone size: few
D gene: TRBD2
V gene: TRBV25-1
CDR3 protein: CASSESGTSDSYNEQFF
CDR3 DNA: TGTGCCAGCAGTGAATCCGGGACTAGCGACTCCTACAATGAGCAGTTCTTC

J gene: TRBJ1-4
clone size: many
D gene: .
V gene: TRBV7-2
CDR3 protein: CASSPDKYNEKLFF
CDR3 DNA: TGTGCCAGCAGCCCCGACAAATATAATGAAAAACTGTTTTTT

J gene: TRBJ2-1
clone size: many
D gene: .
V gene: TRBV19
CDR3 protein: CASLVPQTYNEQFF
CDR3 DNA: TGTGCCAGTTTAGTTCCTCAAACCTACAATGAGCAGTTCTTC

J gene: TRBJ2-7
clone size: many
D gene: TRBD2
V gene: TRBV19
CDR3 protein: CASSRKREGFEQYF
CDR3 DNA: TGTGCCAGTAGTCGGAAGCGGGAGGGATTCGAGCAGTACTTC

J gene: TRBJ2-5
clone size: .
D gene: .
V gene: TRBV4-1
CDR3 protein: CASSQTGLRQETQYF
CDR3 DNA: TGCGCCAGCAGCCAAACGGGCCTAAGGCAAGAGACCCAGTACTTC

J gene: TRBJ1-1
clone size: many
D gene: .
V gene: TRBV6-1
CDR3 protein: CASSPYRVGSTEAFF
CDR3 DNA: TGTGCCAGCAGTCCCTACAGGGTAGGAAGTACTGAAGCTTTCTTT

J gene: TRBJ1-6
clone size: many
D gene: .
V gene: TRBV24-1
CDR3 protein: CATSDPHNVVQAGPLHF
CDR3 DNA: TGTGCCACCAGTGATCCACACAACGTAGTACAGGCGGGACCCCTCCACTTT

J gene: TRBJ1-2
clone size: many
D gene: .
V gene: TRBV6-2/TRBV6-3
CDR3 protein: CASSYSTDSYGYTF
CDR3 DNA: TGTGCCAGCAGTTACTCGACAGATAGCTATGGCTACACCTTC

J gene: TRBJ2-2
clone size: many
D gene: .
V gene: TRBV6-2/TRBV6-3
CDR3 protein: CASSSASSTGELFF
CDR3 DNA: TGTGCCAGCAGTTCTGCTTCCTCAACCGGGGAGCTGTTTTTT

J gene: TRBJ1-1
clone size: few
D gene: .
V gene: TRBV7-9
CDR3 protein: CASSLRKGMNTEAFF
CDR3 DNA: TGTGCCAGCAGCTTACGTAAGGGGATGAACACTGAAGCTTTCTTT

J gene: TRBJ1-1
clone size: many
D gene: .
V gene: TRBV19
CDR3 protein: CASKARWDTEAFF
CDR3 DNA: TGTGCCAGTAAGGCCCGTTGGGACACTGAAGCTTTCTTT

J gene: TRBJ1-5
clone size: many
D gene: .
V gene: TRBV6-2/TRBV6-3
CDR3 protein: CASSEAPGDGNQPQHF
CDR3 DNA: TGTGCCAGCAGTGAAGCACCGGGCGATGGGAATCAGCCCCAGCATTTT

J gene: TRBJ2-1
clone size: many
D gene: TRBD1
V gene: TRBV11-3
CDR3 protein: CASSQFQGAHNEQFF
CDR3 DNA: TGTGCCAGCAGCCAGTTCCAGGGGGCTCACAATGAGCAGTTCTTC

J gene: TRBJ2-2
clone size: once
D gene: TRBD1
V gene: TRBV10-1
CDR3 protein: CASSEGFNRGQDTGELFF
CDR3 DNA: TGCGCCAGCAGTGAGGGTTTCAACAGGGGGCAAGACACCGGGGAGCTGTTTTTT

J gene: TRBJ2-1
clone size: many
D gene: .
V gene: TRBV28
CDR3 protein: CASSLRGIYNEQFF
CDR3 DNA: TGTGCCAGCAGTTTGAGGGGGATCTACAATGAGCAGTTCTTC

J gene: TRBJ2-7
clone size: many
D gene: .
V gene: TRBV20-1
CDR3 protein: CSASRSGLSYEQYF
CDR3 DNA: TGCAGTGCTAGCCGGTCGGGCCTATCCTACGAGCAGTACTTC

J gene: TRBJ2-7
clone size: many
D gene: .
V gene: TRBV7-9
CDR3 protein: CASSLVRTRDRDSYEQYF
CDR3 DNA: TGTGCCAGCAGCTTAGTTCGGACCCGGGACCGAGACTCCTACGAGCAGTACTTC

J gene: TRBJ2-1
clone size: .
D gene: .
V gene: TRBV30
CDR3 protein: CAWKTDRAEQFF
CDR3 DNA: TGTGCCTGGAAAACCGACCGGGCCGAGCAGTTCTTC

J gene: TRBJ1-5
clone size: few
D gene: .
V gene: TRBV7-9
CDR3 protein: CASSPGLLGAEPQHF
CDR3 DNA: TGTGCCAGCAGCCCTGGCTTGTTGGGGGCTGAGCCCCAGCATTTT

J gene: TRBJ2-2
clone size: .
D gene: .
V gene: TRBV6-5
CDR3 protein: CASSYPSGTGELFF
CDR3 DNA: TGTGCCAGCAGTTACCCCTCGGGCACCGGGGAGCTGTTTTTT

J gene: TRBJ2-4
clone size: many
D gene: TRBD1
V gene: TRBV5-1
CDR3 protein: CASSVDRDYLAKNIQYF
CDR3 DNA: TGCGCCAGCAGCGTGGACAGGGATTATTTAGCCAAAAACATTCAGTACTTC

J gene: TRBJ2-7
clone size: many
D gene: .
V gene: TRBV18
CDR3 protein: CASSPLQGPAYEQYF
CDR3 DNA: TGTGCCAGCTCACCTCTACAGGGACCGGCCTACGAGCAGTACTTC

J gene: TRBJ1-1
clone size: many
D gene: .
V gene: TRBV18
CDR3 protein: CASSPGGQREAFF
CDR3 DNA: TGTGCCAGCTCACCGGGGGGGCAGAGAGAAGCTTTCTTT

J gene: TRBJ2-1
clone size: many
D gene: .
V gene: TRBV15
CDR3 protein: CATSRGGAGRSYNEQFF
CDR3 DNA: TGTGCCACCAGCAGAGGAGGGGCAGGGAGGTCCTACAATGAGCAGTTCTTC

J gene: TRBJ1-5
clone size: many
D gene: TRBD1
V gene: TRBV19
CDR3 protein: CASSRDRGSNQPQHF
CDR3 DNA: TGTGCCAGCAGTCGGGACAGGGGAAGCAATCAGCCCCAGCATTTT